A selection of T cell receptor beta chains follows, all from one sample in a study of blood T cell repertoires in COVID-19. The repertoire was sequenced with immunoSEQ multiplex PCR; TCRdb's copy has only in-frame clones and lacks some. The table has under 200,000 clones, 65% to 90% seen once. Sequences were obtained from peripheral blood. Receptors were obtained from a human donor in a cohort sampled during active COVID-19. CDR3s include the opening cysteine and the closing phenylalanine or tryptophan. Each record gives: J gene, V gene, D gene, clone size, CDR3 protein, CDR3 DNA. The D gene is left open where the match is weak. A row's size may be missing; if present it is once, few, many or a size class.

>TRBJ1-3|TRBV7-9|.|few
CASSPPESSGNTIYF
TGTGCCAGCAGCCCACCCGAGTCCTCTGGAAACACCATATATTTT
>TRBJ2-7|TRBV11-2|.|.
CASSLGGVEQYF
TGTGCCAGCAGCTTAGGAGGTGTCGAGCAGTACTTC
>TRBJ1-1|TRBV4-1|.|.
CASSQDGGGTEAFF
TGCGCCAGCAGCCAAGACGGGGGGGGCACTGAAGCTTTCTTT
>TRBJ2-1|TRBV18|TRBD2|.
CASSPRTPEGSGRTSSYNEQFF
TGTGCCAGCTCACCACGGACCCCCGAGGGTAGCGGGAGGACTAGCTCCTACAATGAGCAGTTCTTC
>TRBJ1-1|TRBV7-9|.|.
CASSQTGLNTEAFF
TGTGCCAGCAGCCAGACAGGTTTGAACACTGAAGCTTTCTTT
>TRBJ1-6|TRBV3-1/TRBV3-2|.|.
CASSTLGNSPLHF
TGTGCCAGCAGTACGTTGGGCAATTCACCCCTCCACTTT
>TRBJ2-7|TRBV6-5|.|.
CASSYQALSSYEQYF
TGTGCCAGCAGTTACCAGGCTCTGAGCTCCTACGAGCAGTACTTC
>TRBJ1-1|TRBV7-2|.|.
CASSFTGVNTEAFF
TGTGCCAGCAGCTTTACAGGCGTGAACACTGAAGCTTTCTTT
>TRBJ1-2|TRBV9|TRBD1|.
CASSVSGTGGAYGYTF
TGTGCCAGCAGCGTATCCGGGACAGGGGGCGCCTATGGCTACACCTTC
>TRBJ2-1|TRBV27|TRBD1|.
CASRASGTGASNEQFF
TGTGCCAGCAGAGCCTCCGGGACAGGGGCCTCCAATGAGCAGTTCTTC
>TRBJ2-7|TRBV6-5|.|few
CASDELGLNYEQYF
TGTGCCAGCGACGAGTTGGGACTGAACTACGAGCAGTACTTC
>TRBJ1-1|TRBV9|TRBD1|.
CASSQGGQGGTEAFF
TGTGCCAGCAGCCAGGGGGGACAGGGAGGCACTGAAGCTTTCTTT
>TRBJ1-2|TRBV3-1/TRBV3-2|.|.
CASSQGTVYGYTF
TGTGCCAGCAGCCAAGGGACAGTCTATGGCTACACCTTC
>TRBJ2-7|TRBV6-2/TRBV6-3|TRBD2|.
CASSYSATSGSVYEQYF
TGTGCCAGCAGTTACTCCGCGACTAGCGGGAGTGTCTACGAGCAGTACTTC
>TRBJ1-6|TRBV5-1|TRBD1|.
CASSPSDRGDSPLHF
TGCGCCAGCAGCCCCTCCGACAGGGGGGATTCACCCCTCCACTTT
>TRBJ1-5|TRBV28|.|.
CASIIQGPDQPQHF
TGTGCCAGCATCATACAGGGACCCGATCAGCCCCAGCATTTT
>TRBJ1-3|TRBV7-8|.|.
CASSLLGSSSGNTIYF
TGTGCCAGCAGCCTACTCGGTTCAAGCTCTGGAAACACCATATATTTT
>TRBJ1-5|TRBV28|TRBD1|.
CASSRQGHVEPQHF
TGTGCCAGCAGTAGACAGGGGCACGTGGAGCCCCAGCATTTT
>TRBJ1-6|TRBV3-1/TRBV3-2|.|.
CASSQDGVYNSPLHF
TGTGCCAGCAGCCAAGACGGGGTTTATAATTCACCCCTCCACTTT
>TRBJ2-7|TRBV10-3|TRBD2|few
CAIGGEAVYEQYF
TGTGCCATCGGGGGGGAAGCGGTGTACGAGCAGTACTTC
>TRBJ1-4|TRBV4-2|.|.
CASSKTRESEKLFF
TGTGCCAGCAGCAAAACCCGAGAGAGTGAAAAACTGTTTTTT
>TRBJ2-2|TRBV19|TRBD2|.
CASTRTSGGYTGELFF
TGTGCCAGTACCCGGACTAGCGGGGGTTACACCGGGGAGCTGTTTTTT
>TRBJ1-2|TRBV2|.|.
CASKPGTYGYTF
TGTGCCAGCAAACCGGGTACCTATGGCTACACCTTC
>TRBJ2-7|TRBV5-1|TRBD1|.
CASSLGGQGGEDEQYF
TGCGCCAGCAGCTTGGGAGGACAGGGAGGTGAAGACGAGCAGTACTTC
>TRBJ2-2|TRBV7-2|TRBD1|.
CASSFQGAKELFF
TGTGCCAGCAGCTTTCAGGGGGCGAAGGAGCTGTTTTTT
>TRBJ2-1|TRBV20-1|.|.
CSASRPGRFGNEQFF
TGCAGTGCTAGTCGGCCAGGGAGGTTTGGCAATGAGCAGTTCTTC
>TRBJ2-2|TRBV12-5|TRBD2|.
CASGLGVAGGVTGELFF
TGTGCTAGTGGTTTGGGAGTGGCGGGAGGAGTCACCGGGGAGCTGTTTTTT
>TRBJ2-7|TRBV7-9|TRBD2|.
CASSQGLAEPDYEQYF
TGTGCCAGCAGCCAGGGACTAGCGGAGCCAGACTACGAGCAGTACTTC
>TRBJ2-7|TRBV6-5|.|.
CASSRTGRIYEQYF
TGTGCCAGCAGTCGCACAGGGAGAATTTACGAGCAGTACTTC
>TRBJ1-5|TRBV3-1/TRBV3-2|.|once
CASSNDRQPQHF
TGTGCCAGCAGCAACGACAGGCAGCCCCAGCATTTT
>TRBJ2-7|TRBV28|TRBD1|few
CASSLGTGGPPRQYF
TGTGCCAGCAGTTTAGGGACAGGGGGTCCGCCCAGGCAGTACTTC
>TRBJ2-7|TRBV7-2|TRBD1|.
CASSEPGQGRDEQYF
TGTGCCAGCAGCGAACCGGGACAGGGCCGCGACGAGCAGTACTTC
>TRBJ2-7|TRBV7-2|TRBD2|.
CASSSSSGRSSYEQYF
TGTGCCAGCAGCTCCTCTAGCGGGAGGAGCTCCTACGAGCAGTACTTC
>TRBJ2-7|TRBV7-9|TRBD1|once
CASRQGAGGFYEQYF
TGTGCCAGCAGACAAGGGGCAGGGGGTTTCTACGAGCAGTACTTC
>TRBJ1-6|TRBV5-6|.|.
CASSFRANHSPLHF
TGTGCCAGCAGCTTCAGGGCGAATCATTCACCCCTCCACTTT